The rows below give T cell receptor beta chains drawn from one sample of a study of CD8 T cells in cerebrospinal fluid in Alzheimer's disease. From the 10x single-cell sequencing reads, TCRdb lists one entry per CDR3 protein and no DNA. Its table records hundreds of distinct CDR3 sequences. The sequenced sample was cerebrospinal fluid. Receptors originate from a human donor with Parkinson's disease. CDR3s include the opening cysteine and the closing phenylalanine or tryptophan. Each record gives: V gene, J gene, clone size, CDR3 protein. A clone size is listed for some rows: how often the clone was seen (once, few, many), or a class if it is expanded.

>TRBV5-5|TRBJ1-5|NA
CASSLAATRADQPQHF
>TRBV4-1|TRBJ1-3|medium-sized
CASSPRADGGTIYF
>TRBV7-2|TRBJ2-7|large
CASSLLEFGEQYF
>TRBV3-1|TRBJ1-2|medium-sized
CASSQGTVANYGYTF
>TRBV11-2|TRBJ1-2|medium-sized
CASSFTGAGYGYTF
>TRBV7-2|TRBJ2-7|medium-sized
CASSLDFYYEQYF
>TRBV20-1|TRBJ1-4|medium-sized
CSASELRDRGEKLFF
>TRBV5-1|TRBJ2-5|large
CASSLEASGVPGETQYF
>TRBV30|TRBJ2-7|medium-sized
CAWSSAYEQYF
>TRBV3-1|TRBJ1-1|large
CASSQGVREAFF
>TRBV7-9|TRBJ2-5|large
CASSLAGAEETQYF
>TRBV3-1|TRBJ2-7|medium-sized
CASSQGIEQYF
>TRBV11-3|TRBJ2-1|medium-sized
CASSLREDYNEQFF
>TRBV18|TRBJ1-1|medium-sized
CASSPGAPGHTEAFF
>TRBV14|TRBJ2-5|large
CASSQGSETQYF
>TRBV7-9|TRBJ2-7|medium-sized
CASSLDRAYEQYF
>TRBV19|TRBJ2-7|medium-sized
CASSMGRAFEQYF
>TRBV30|TRBJ1-1|medium-sized
CACSTGLVTEAFF
>TRBV5-1|TRBJ2-3|medium-sized
CASSPLAATSTDTQYF
>TRBV29-1|TRBJ2-3|medium-sized
CSGTSGRITDTQYF
>TRBV6-5|TRBJ1-5|large
CASSPSWGDNQPQHF
>TRBV5-1|TRBJ2-3|medium-sized
CASSLGGTWGTDTQYF
>TRBV20-1|TRBJ2-3|medium-sized
CSARGARRGRGDTQYF
>TRBV6-5|TRBJ1-4|medium-sized
CASSYKGQLSEKLFF
>TRBV4-1|TRBJ1-2|NA
CASSQAITVDWGYTF
>TRBV6-5|TRBJ1-1|medium-sized
CASRQGNTEAFF
>TRBV20-1|TRBJ2-5|large
CSAESGLSAQETQYF
>TRBV20-1|TRBJ1-2|large
CSAVPPGQGSGYTF
>TRBV7-6|TRBJ2-7|medium-sized
CASSLDGRSSYEQYF
>TRBV7-2|TRBJ2-5|medium-sized
CASSSMSGGGETQYF
>TRBV27|TRBJ2-7|medium-sized
CASSLTLLSYEQYF
>TRBV10-3|TRBJ1-5|medium-sized
CAISERGGDTSNQPQHF
>TRBV19|TRBJ1-1|medium-sized
CASSYLAGTAFF
>TRBV30|TRBJ2-1|large
CAWSGSSGIYNEQFF
>TRBV28|TRBJ1-2|large
CASSLLGGNGYTF
>TRBV2|TRBJ1-1|medium-sized
CASSVWTGATEAFF
>TRBV6-6|TRBJ1-1|large
CASTPRDRGTEAFF
>TRBV3-1|TRBJ2-5|medium-sized
CASSQGGLPQETQYF
>TRBV5-1|TRBJ2-2|large
CASTGQGSTGELFF
>TRBV11-2|TRBJ2-5|medium-sized
CASSLGGTGKETQYF
>TRBV19|TRBJ1-5|medium-sized
CASSIVGWDRGASSNQPQHF
>TRBV5-4|TRBJ2-5|NA
CASSRGTSGEQTQYF
>TRBV7-3|TRBJ1-1|large
CASSSGTGVEAFF
>TRBV7-2|TRBJ2-3|medium-sized
CASSPWDSADTQYF
>TRBV4-2|TRBJ1-1|NA
CASSQDSYGQGGAEAFF
>TRBV27|TRBJ1-1|medium-sized
CASGPLNTEAFF
>TRBV7-6|TRBJ2-2|large
CASSPRVYSGELFF
>TRBV9|TRBJ2-7|medium-sized
CASSVEFNQREQYF
>TRBV20-1|TRBJ2-3|medium-sized
CSARDRASGGVYSGQYF
>TRBV9|TRBJ1-6|large
CASSSPGTGVSPLHF